This TCR beta chain was captured in a study of blood T cell repertoires in COVID-19. Across the whole study: There were acute and convalescent COVID-19 samples, and they came from the United States, Italy and Spain. PBMCs, B-cell-depleted T cells, or T cells provided the cDNA or gDNA that made up the material.

The V gene's germline CDR1 is SNHLY and CDR2 FYNNEI. CDR3 length equals 12 residues. Trimming took 10 bases from V and 4 from J; bases not matched to a gene: 4. Per the original methods: Reference gene primer amplification gave estimated nucleated cell counts. TCRdb's table, derived via immunoSEQ multiplex PCR, lists solely in-frame clones and lacks some. V, J and clone size are those of that table, while D and trimming were read from the DNA. The table records roughly 240,000 clones, around 86% of them present only once. The Seattle patients, enrolled during active infection, were followed longitudinally. This clone was observed once.

Sample: peripheral blood. The sequence was obtained from a woman older than 75 with COVID-19, enrolled during active disease. V gene TRBV2 combines with J gene TRBJ2-7, with TRBD1 matching 10 bases. CDR3 coding DNA: TGTGCCACCAGGGACAGGGGTTACGAGCAGTACGTC. Amino acid sequence: CATRDRGYEQYV.